The T cell receptor beta chain under discussion was sequenced for a study of blood T cell repertoires in COVID-19. Study background: Acute and convalescent COVID-19 specimens originated in the United States, Italy and Spain. The cDNA or gDNA used as material had been derived from T cells, B-cell-depleted T cells, or PBMCs.

The germline V gene has CDR1 LNHNV and CDR2 YYDKDF (reference sequence). This CDR3 is 19 amino acids long. V trimming: 0 bases; J trimming: 9 bases; junction bases outside the gene matches: 19. Study processing details: Quantification of nucleated cells was approximated via reference gene primer amplification. Using immunoSEQ multiplex PCR, the repertoire was profiled, and TCRdb retains in-frame clones only, with some absent. D and trimming come from the DNA, and the V and J calls and clone size come from that table. The sample lists approximately 210,000 clones, almost 85% seen once, with approximately 8.1% in the top ten.

The sequencing input was peripheral blood. The receptor comes from a woman between 50 and 59 years old with active or convalescent COVID-19. The gene calls are TRBV15 and TRBJ2-1, with 8 bases identical to TRBD2. The CDR3 is CATSRDTGHGLAMSVEQFF. CDR3 nucleotide sequence: TGTGCCACCAGCAGAGATACGGGTCACGGACTAGCAATGTCGGTTGAGCAGTTCTTC.